This T cell receptor beta chain emerged from a study of shared clonotypes between healthy human individuals. Study findings and constraints: It was expected that sequencing depth would affect clonotype sharing among donors.

Sequencing was at deep level. Genomic DNA belonging to each subset was distributed in equal measure over several immunoSEQ plates. Assay used: immunoSEQ multiplex PCR; TCRdb lists only in-frame clones, some missing. The profile shows about 530,000 clones, roughly 85% of them singletons. Those who donated were healthy HIV-negative adults, with no recent acute infections or vaccinations reported. To note about this clone: Antigen: not known.

The CDR3 is 14 residues long. Trimming cost V 4 bases and J 7 bases; bases outside gene matches: 9. Germline V gives CDR1 SGHTA, CDR2 FQGNSA. Material: PBMCs. This receptor was identified in a woman aged 40 to 50 in good health. Some clones in this sample may be carry-over from other donors' samples. This sequence joins TRBV7-2 and TRBJ1-2, with 7 bases matching TRBD1. CDR3 DNA sequence: TGTGCCAGCAGCTCGGACAGGTCGGTCCGTGGCTACACCTTC. As protein: CASSSDRSVRGYTF. The full variable domain, its missing parts supplied by reference TRBV7-2 and TRBJ1-2, is GAGVSQSPSNKVTEKGKDVELRCDPISGHTALYWYRQSLGQGLEFLIYFQGNSAPDKSGLPSDRFSAERTGGSVSTLTIQRTQQEDSAVYLCASSSDRSVRGYTFGSGTRLTVV.